Below, 8 T cell receptor beta chains from the same sample are listed, as sequenced in a study of cytomegalovirus exposure and HLA in healthy donors (dated by TCRdb to about 2017). Library construction relied on the immunoSEQ multiplex PCR assay. A mixture of 60 forward primers for TCR Vbeta segments and 13 reverse primers for TCR Jbeta segments was used in the multiplex PCR. Here the immuneACCESS table is served through TCRdb, limited to in-frame sequences with V and J called. Missing clones are a known gap in these copies; in checked studies unresolved V genes cover under half, and the rest lacks a known reason. This sample gives around 120,000 clones in total; about 82% of them show up just once. The top ten constitute 1.2% of the sample. The material sequenced was PBMCs. Receptor source: a boy younger than 18 in good health and CMV-seronegative.

This chain connects TRBV5-1 to TRBJ1-2, with D possibly TRBD1 on 6 matching bases. This CDR3 has 14 residues. Germline CDR1 reads SGHRS; CDR2 reads YFSETQ. V was clipped by 0 bases and J by 4 bases, with 10 bases between them. DNA for the CDR3: TGCGCCAGCAGCTTGGAGACAGGACCCTATGGCTACACCTTC. It encodes CASSLETGPYGYTF. The whole variable domain, remainder taken from reference TRBV5-1 and TRBJ1-2, is KAGVTQTPRYLIKTRGQQVTLSCSPISGHRSVSWYQQTPGQGLQFLFEYFSETQRNKGNFPGRFSGRQFSNSRSEMNVSTLELGDSALYLCASSLETGPYGYTFGSGTRLTVV.

This clone was counted a few times. The chain combines TRBV11-2 with TRBJ2-7; 7 positions match TRBD1. The CDR3 has 14 residues. CDR1 and CDR2 (germline): SGHAT, FQNNGV. After removal of 1 base from V and 5 bases from J, the junction contained 5 bases not matched to a gene. CDR3 sequence: CASSLGQGTHEQYF. CDR3 coding DNA: TGTGCCAGCAGCTTAGGACAGGGAACCCACGAGCAGTACTTC.

The J gene is TRBJ1-3, the V gene TRBV5-1; 7 positions agree with TRBD1. This CDR3 is built from 15 residues. The V segment lost 0 bases and the J segment 4 bases; nucleotides outside the gene matches: 4. The germline V gene encodes CDR1 SGHRS and CDR2 YFSETQ. CDR3 amino acids: CASSLDRGTGNTIYF. The CDR3 DNA is TGCGCCAGCAGCTTGGACAGGGGCACCGGAAACACCATATATTTT.

This rearrangement joins TRBV4-3 to TRBJ2-7, with 8 bases that match TRBD2. With V trimmed by 6 bases and J by 5 bases, 3 bases remained unmatched. The CDR3 length is 12 residues. The germline V gene has CDR1 LGHNA and CDR2 YSLEER. This CDR3 is CASRAGVHEQYF. The CDR3 DNA reads TGCGCCAGCAGAGCGGGAGTACACGAGCAGTACTTC.

The V and J genes are TRBV2 and TRBJ1-3; 7 bases align to TRBD1. The germline V gene has CDR1 SNHLY and CDR2 FYNNEI. Trimming at V came to 6 bases and at J to 3 bases, leaving 11 bases not matched to a gene. This CDR3 contains 16 residues. The CDR3 sequence is CASRADRALIGNTIYF. CDR3 nucleotides: TGTGCCAGCAGGGCCGACAGGGCACTCATTGGAAACACCATATATTTT.

This rearrangement joins TRBV2 to TRBJ2-1, with 9 nucleotides matching TRBD2. The CDR3 is 13 amino acids. Trimming took 5 bases from V and 9 from J; bases not matched to a gene: 5. Germline V gene sequence: CDR1 SNHLY, CDR2 FYNNEI. CDR3 nucleotide sequence: TGTGCCAGCAGTTGGCGGGAGGGCGGTGAGCAGTTCTTC. Protein product: CASSWREGGEQFF.

This chain connects TRBV2 to TRBJ2-5; TRBD2 agrees at 7 bases. The V and J ends lost 5 bases and 5 bases, in that order; junction bases with no gene match: 5. CDR3 length: 13 amino acids. Germline CDR1 is SNHLY and CDR2 is FYNNEI. This CDR3 is CASSRVGGETQYF. In DNA form, the CDR3 reads TGTGCCAGCAGTCGAGTGGGGGGGGAGACCCAGTACTTC.

The genes are TRBV19 and TRBJ2-7, with TRBD2 as a possible D gene (6 bases). V shed 3 bases and J shed 0 bases, with 15 bases lying between them. The CDR3 runs to 16 residues. Germline V gene sequence: CDR1 LNHDA, CDR2 SQIVND (reference sequence). CDR3 nucleotides: TGTGCCAGTAGTATCCTGGGGGGTAGCGGCTCCTACGAGCAGTACTTC. This gives the protein CASSILGGSGSYEQYF.